This T cell receptor beta chain was retrieved from a study of CD8 T cells in ankylosing spondylitis. Study-level findings and limits: A motif in TCR beta, a set of fewer than ten highly homologous variants, appeared characteristic of ankylosing spondylitis blood. Prior work had noted some motif variants in reactive arthritis blood and synovial fluid. Clones linked to the disease showed a CD8+ phenotype. They occurred at relatively low frequencies in peripheral blood.

Regarding this clonotype: The antigen is undetermined.

It was by quantitative 5'-RACE with molecular barcodes that TCR beta libraries were made. One entry per CDR3 protein, called by TCRdb with MiXCR from the 5' RACE reads. The sample has about 540,000 distinct CDR3 sequences, roughly 13% seen once. After removal of 0 bases from V and 5 bases from J, the junction contained 11 bases not matched to a gene. CDR3 length equals 17 residues. CDR1 and CDR2 from the germline V gene are LGHDT and YNNKEL (reference sequence). Specimen: blood, either unsorted or a sorted T cell fraction (not recorded which). The chain employs TRBV3-1 and TRBJ2-5; TRBD2 matches at 8 bases. This TCR derives from a male donor with ankylosing spondylitis. CDR3 nucleotides: TGTGCCAGCAGCCAAGATATCCCGGCTAGCGGGTTGGAGACCCAGTACTTC. Amino acid sequence: CASSQDIPASGLETQYF.